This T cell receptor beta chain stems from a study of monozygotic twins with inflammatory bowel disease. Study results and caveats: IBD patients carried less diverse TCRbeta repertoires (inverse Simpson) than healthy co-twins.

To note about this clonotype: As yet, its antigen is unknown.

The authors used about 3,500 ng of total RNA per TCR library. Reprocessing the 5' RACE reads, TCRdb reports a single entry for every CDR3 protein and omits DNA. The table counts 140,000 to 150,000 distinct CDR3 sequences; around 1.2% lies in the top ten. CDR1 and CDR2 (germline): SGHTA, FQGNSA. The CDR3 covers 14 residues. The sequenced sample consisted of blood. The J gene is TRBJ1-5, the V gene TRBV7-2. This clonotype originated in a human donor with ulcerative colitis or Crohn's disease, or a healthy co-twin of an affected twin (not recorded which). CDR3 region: CASSLAGLIQPQHF.